These 16 T cell receptor beta chains came from one sample sequenced in a study of T cells in Graves' hyperthyroidism and ophthalmopathy. Amplification yielded TCR beta CDR3 regions, with RNA transcripts as the source. Primed by the HTBI set, a first-round RT-PCR was run on the TCR CDR3. TCRdb re-analysed the multiplex PCR reads in MiXCR, keeping a single row per CDR3 protein. The table lists a few hundred thousand distinct CDR3 sequences, about 18% of them singletons. The source material was blood. All receptors come from a woman younger than 35 with Graves' hyperthyroidism.

This clonotype came up many times. This chain links TRBV11-2 with TRBJ2-2; D gene unclear. V gave up 5 bases and J gave up 8 bases, with 6 bases separating them. This CDR3 spans 11 amino acids. Germline V lookup: CDR1 SGHAT, CDR2 FQNNGV. The DNA of the CDR3 is TGTGCCAGCAGCCCGCAGGGGGAGCTGTTTTTT. Translating it yields CASSPQGELFF. Looking up the rest from reference TRBV11-2 and TRBJ2-2 gives the full variable domain: EAGVAQSPRYKIIEKRQSVAFWCNPISGHATLYWYQQILGQGPKLLIQFQNNGVVDDSQLPKDRFSAERLKGVDSTLKIQPAKLEDSAVYLCASSPQGELFFGEGSRLTVL.

There are a few counts of this clonotype. This chain joins TRBV5-1 and TRBJ1-1; the D is unclear. The CDR3 contains 16 residues. Trimming stripped 0 bases from V and 1 base from J, with 13 bases between. The germline CDR1 and CDR2 sequences are SGHRS and YFSETQ. In nucleotides, the CDR3 is TGCGCCAGCAGCTTGGAGGCGACCCAGTGGAACACTGAAGCTTTCTTT. Translating it yields CASSLEATQWNTEAFF.

This clonotype was recorded a few times. The CDR3 here is CASSQGVDEAFF. The CDR3 DNA is TGTGCCAGCAGCCAAGGGGTAGATGAAGCTTTCTTT. The chain links TRBV3-1 to TRBJ1-1; D is ambiguous. From germline, CDR1 is LGHDT and CDR2 YNNKEL (reference sequence). Trimming removed 1 base from V and 7 bases from J, with 7 bases in between. CDR3 length: 12 residues. Combining the CDR3 with reference TRBV3-1 and TRBJ1-1 gives the whole variable domain DTAVSQTPKYLVTQMGNDKSIKCEQNLGHDTMYWYKQDSKKFLKIMFSYNNKELIINETVPNRFSPKSPDKAHLNLHINSLELGDSAVYFCASSQGVDEAFFGQGTRLTVV.

The J gene is TRBJ1-5, the V gene TRBV7-4; D not resolved. V lost 4 bases to trimming and J lost 0 bases, with 7 bases between them. Germline CDR1 is SGHVT and CDR2 is SQSDAQ. The CDR3 is 14 amino acids. Here the CDR3 reads CASSSGHSNQPQHF. In DNA form, the CDR3 reads TGTGCCAGCAGCTCGGGTCATAGCAATCAGCCCCAGCATTTT. Full variable domain (missing parts from reference TRBV7-4 and TRBJ1-5): GAGVSQSPRYKVAKRGRDVALRCDSISGHVTLYWYRQTLGQGSEVLTYSQSDAQRDKSGRPSGRFSAERPERSVSTLKIQRTEQGDSAVYLCASSSGHSNQPQHFGDGTRLSIL.

This clonotype was seen at least ten times. CDR3 in DNA: TGCAGTGCTACGGCAGGGGCTACCGGGGAGCTGTTTTTT. This codes for CSATAGATGELFF. This chain uses TRBV20-1 with TRBJ2-2; D perhaps matches TRBD1 (6 bases). The germline gives CDR1 DFQATT, CDR2 SNEGSKA (reference sequence). This CDR3 comprises 13 residues. The germline V and J ends were trimmed by 4 bases and 5 bases, with 11 bases remaining between them.

This clonotype was observed many times. This chain uses TRBV6-4 with TRBJ1-2; D gene uncertain. V was shortened by 6 bases and J by 8 bases, with 16 bases between the two germline ends. Germline values: CDR1 MRHNA, CDR2 SNTAGT. The CDR3 sequence is 13 residues long. The CDR3 region is CASSEDGMQGYTF. Here the CDR3 DNA reads TGTGCCAGCAGCGAGGACGGGATGCAGGGCTACACCTTC.

This clonotype came up many times. The V call is TRBV6-1, the J call TRBJ1-1; D may be TRBD1 (5 bases). Germline-derived CDR1 and CDR2 are MNHNS and SASEGT. The CDR3 is 14 amino acids. Deletions cut 7 bases from V and 0 bases from J, with 12 bases between. CDR3 sequence reads: CASIDPGVNTEAFF. As DNA, the CDR3 is TGTGCCAGCATCGACCCGGGGGTGAACACTGAAGCTTTCTTT.

This clonotype was detected many times. At one end the junction does not follow the germline gene, possibly because of a read error. This chain links TRBV10-3 with TRBJ1-5; 7 positions match TRBD1. This CDR3 spans 13 amino acids. CDR1 is ENHRY and CDR2 is SYGVKD in the germline V gene. CDR3 protein: CAISTGDPQAQHF. The CDR3 DNA follows: TGTGCCATCAGCACAGGGGACCCTCAGGCCCAGCATTTT.

This clonotype was counted many times. The chain recombines TRBV6-5 with TRBJ1-3; D is possibly TRBD1 (5 bases). The germline gives CDR1 MNHEY, CDR2 SVGAGI. The CDR3 consists of 14 residues. V lost 2 bases and J lost 2, with 7 bases in between. Here the CDR3 reads CASSYVGAGNTIYF. CDR3 DNA: TGTGCCAGCAGTTACGTGGGGGCTGGAAACACCATATATTTT.

This clonotype was found many times. The V gene is TRBV7-9, the J gene TRBJ2-7; D unresolved. Per germline, CDR1 SEHNR and CDR2 FQNEAQ (reference sequence). This CDR3 is built from 14 residues. V was pared by 5 bases and J by 4 bases, with 15 bases between. This chain's CDR3 is CASSARTDVYEQYF. The CDR3 DNA reads as TGTGCCAGCAGCGCACGGACGGATGTATACGAGCAGTACTTC.

This clonotype occurred many times. V usage is TRBV19 and J usage is TRBJ1-6; 9 nucleotides match TRBD1. The CDR3 length is 14 residues. Trimming took 3 bases from V and 12 from J; bases not matched to a gene: 6. Germline V gene lookup returns CDR1 LNHDA and CDR2 SQIVND (reference sequence). The DNA for the CDR3 is TGTGCCAGTAGTATCAGAGGACAGGGGTTACCCCTCCACTTT. The encoded protein is CASSIRGQGLPLHF.

Turning to this clonotype: Possible read error: a much larger clone is one base away. The CDR3 DNA follows: TGTTCCGCCCGGGGGGGGGCCAACGTCCTGACTTTC. Its translation is CSARGGANVLTF. The chain joins TRBV6-1 to TRBJ2-6, with D possibly matching TRBD2 (6 bases). The CDR3 consists of 12 residues. Germline CDR1 is MNHNS and CDR2 is SASEGT.

This clonotype was observed many times. This chain connects TRBV9 to TRBJ2-2; D is ambiguous. Germline CDR1 SGDLS, CDR2 YYNGEE. V lost 7 bases and J 5 bases, leaving 3 bases between the germline ends. The CDR3 length is 10 residues. For the CDR3, the DNA is TGTGCCAGCGGTACCGGGGAGCTGTTTTTT. This translates into CASGTGELFF.

This clonotype was counted many times. The rearrangement joins TRBV7-8 to TRBJ2-2; D might be TRBD2 (5 bases). In germline, CDR1 is SGHVS, CDR2 FQNEAQ. Trimming left V 5 bases short and J 7 bases short, with 20 bases between. CDR3 length equals 16 residues. CDR3 bases: TGTGCCAGCAGCACCTTCGAGGGTATACGGTACGGGGAGCTGTTTTTT. Translation gives CASSTFEGIRYGELFF.

This clonotype was recorded at least ten times. CDR3 in amino acids: CASTQNSGGINEQYF. The CDR3 DNA reads TGTGCCAGCACGCAGAATAGCGGGGGGATAAACGAGCAGTACTTC. V and J are TRBV28 and TRBJ2-7; TRBD2 matches 10 bases. Germline-derived CDR1 and CDR2 are MDHEN and SYDVKM. The V gene end was trimmed by 7 bases and the J gene end by 5 bases; junction bases not matched to a gene: 11. The CDR3 covers 15 residues.

This clonotype was detected a few times. The chain joins TRBV27 to TRBJ2-7; D uncertain. Germline V gives CDR1 MNHEY, CDR2 SMNVEV (reference sequence). V dropped 3 bases and J dropped 2 bases, with 11 bases sitting between them. This CDR3 spans 14 amino acids. CDR3 residues: CASSFSQATYEQYF. CDR3 DNA: TGTGCCAGCAGTTTCTCGCAAGCGACCTACGAGCAGTACTTC.